Below are 26 T cell receptor beta chains sequenced from a single sample in a study of cytomegalovirus exposure and HLA in healthy donors. Primers for the PCR totalled 60 Vbeta and 13 Jbeta. The protocol was immunoSEQ multiplex PCR, while the TCRdb copy is restricted to in-frame clones and leaves out a portion. The sample has 240,000 or so clones, around 76% seen once. Sequences were obtained from PBMCs. The source is a middle-aged woman in good health and CMV-seropositive.

The chain is built from TRBV7-2 and TRBJ1-2, with D possibly TRBD1 on 5 matching bases. The CDR3 totals 12 residues. CDR1 and CDR2 from the germline V gene are SGHTA and FQGNSA. V lost 10 bases and J 4 bases, leaving 13 bases between the germline ends. The CDR3 DNA sequence: TGTGCCACCCTCACAGGATTCTATGGCTACACCTTC. It codes for CATLTGFYGYTF.

The chain recombines TRBV28 with TRBJ1-3, with a tentative D call TRBD1 (5 bases). This CDR3 contains 12 residues. With 2 bases removed from V and 8 bases from J, the gap between germline ends came to 7 bases. Germline V lookup: CDR1 MDHEN, CDR2 SYDVKM. Written as DNA, the CDR3 is TGTGCCAGCAGTTTAGGGGCTTACACCATATATTTT. This sequence encodes CASSLGAYTIYF.

This clone was counted between two and nine times. V gene TRBV30 combines with J gene TRBJ1-4, with TRBD1 matching 9 bases. Germline CDR1 reads GTSNPN; CDR2 reads SVGIG (reference sequence). V was clipped by 2 bases and J by 4 bases; unmatched bases: 11. This CDR3 contains 17 residues. The CDR3 nucleotides are TGTGCCTGGAGTAAGACTTATGGGACAGGGATTAATGAAAAACTGTTTTTT. Protein product: CAWSKTYGTGINEKLFF.

DNA of the CDR3: TGTGCCAGCGCCTCCGGGACAGGGGGAACTGAAGCTTTCTTT. Encoded protein: CASASGTGGTEAFF. The V gene is TRBV2, the J gene TRBJ1-1, with 11 bases that match TRBD1. J was trimmed by 5 bases and V by 8 bases; bases with no gene match: 7. In germline, CDR1 is SNHLY, CDR2 FYNNEI. This CDR3 contains 14 residues.

The chain recombines TRBV29-1 with TRBJ2-7; D unclear. The CDR3 extends over 14 amino acids. The V end was cut by 1 base, the J end by 0 bases, with 10 bases between. Germline loops: CDR1 SQVTM, CDR2 ANQGSEA. The DNA for the CDR3 is TGCAGCGTTGAAGTTACAGCCTCCTCCTACGAGCAGTACTTC. Its protein product is CSVEVTASSYEQYF.

The V call is TRBV11-2, the J call TRBJ2-1; possible D gene TRBD1, 5 bases. Looked up from germline, CDR1 is SGHAT and CDR2 is FQNNGV. The CDR3 is 12 amino acids. V lost 8 bases to trimming and J lost 7 bases, with 12 bases between them. The CDR3 nucleotides are TGTGCCAGCCAGGGCCCGGCAAATGAGCAGTTCTTC. Translation: CASQGPANEQFF. The variable domain in full, with the rest retrieved from reference TRBV11-2 and TRBJ2-1, is EAGVAQSPRYKIIEKRQSVAFWCNPISGHATLYWYQQILGQGPKLLIQFQNNGVVDDSQLPKDRFSAERLKGVDSTLKIQPAKLEDSAVYLCASQGPANEQFFGPGTRLTVL.

This clone was recorded once. This sequence joins TRBV27 and TRBJ2-1; possibly TRBD2 for D (6 bases). V dropped 8 bases and J dropped 1 base, with 18 bases sitting between them. The CDR3 has 16 amino acids. Germline CDR1 reads MNHEY; CDR2 reads SMNVEV (reference sequence). The CDR3 nucleotides read TGTGCCAGCGCGCCCCGGGGGAGGCCGTCCTACAATGAGCAGTTCTTC. It yields the protein CASAPRGRPSYNEQFF.

The chain employs TRBV30 and TRBJ2-1; 7 nucleotides match TRBD2. The CDR3 extends over 14 amino acids. The J segment lost 5 bases and the V segment lost 3 bases, leaving 7 bases of the junction unmatched. CDR1 is GTSNPN and CDR2 is SVGIG in the germline V gene (reference sequence). In DNA form, the CDR3 reads TGTGCCTGGAGGGCCGGGCTAGCGGACAATGAGCAGTTCTTC. Protein sequence: CAWRAGLADNEQFF.

CDR3 in amino acids: CASSQDLELLIYGYTF. The DNA of the CDR3 is TGCGCCAGCAGCCAAGACCTCGAATTACTGATCTATGGCTACACCTTC. V gene TRBV4-1 combines with J gene TRBJ1-2; D not certain. The CDR3 loop spans 16 amino acids. Germline CDR1 and CDR2: MGHRA and YSYEKL. Trimming cost V 0 bases and J 4 bases, with 15 bases left between them.

This clone was detected once. The chain couples TRBV19 to TRBJ2-3, with D possibly matching TRBD2 (5 bases). This CDR3 has 15 amino acids. V gave up 6 bases and J gave up 2 bases, with 15 bases separating them. Germline V gives CDR1 LNHDA, CDR2 SQIVND (reference sequence). CDR3: CASSRQPEVTDTQYF. In DNA form, the CDR3 reads TGTGCCAGTAGCCGGCAGCCGGAGGTCACAGATACGCAGTATTTT.

This clone was detected a few times. With a much larger clone just one base away, this may be a read error. J is TRBJ2-7 and V is TRBV7-6; possibly TRBD2 for D (5 bases). V dropped 4 bases and J dropped 4 bases, with 8 bases sitting between them. Looked up from germline, CDR1 is SGHVS and CDR2 is FNYEAQ. The CDR3 sequence is 12 residues long. The CDR3 is CASSSGVYEQYF. CDR3 nucleotide sequence: TGTGCCAGCAGCTCCGGGGTTTACGAGCAGTACTTC.

As concerns this clone: This sample also contains other DNA sequences that code for the same CDR3. The J gene is TRBJ2-7, the V gene TRBV7-2; perhaps TRBD2 as D (6 bases). The V end lost 7 bases, the J end lost 2 bases, and 15 bases lay between the germline ends. The CDR3 has 14 residues. CDR1 and CDR2 from the germline V gene are SGHTA and FQGNSA. The CDR3 loop reads CASIPAGTAYEQYF. The CDR3 DNA sequence: TGTGCCAGCATCCCGGCCGGGACTGCCTACGAGCAGTACTTC. Based on the CDR3 plus reference TRBV7-2 and TRBJ2-7, the full variable domain is GAGVSQSPSNKVTEKGKDVELRCDPISGHTALYWYRQSLGQGLEFLIYFQGNSAPDKSGLPSDRFSAERTGGSVSTLTIQRTQQEDSAVYLCASIPAGTAYEQYFGPGTRLTVT.

The V and J genes are TRBV7-9 and TRBJ2-4, with 8 nucleotides matching TRBD1. This CDR3 spans 14 amino acids. CDR1 SEHNR and CDR2 FQNEAQ come from the germline V gene (reference sequence). V dropped 5 bases and J dropped 8; count of bases not matched to a gene: 8. This CDR3 is CASSLPEQGDIQYF. The DNA of the CDR3 is TGTGCCAGCAGCCTGCCGGAACAGGGGGACATTCAGTACTTC.

The V and J genes are TRBV19 and TRBJ1-5, with 7 bases lining up with TRBD1. The CDR3 contains 16 residues. The germline V gene has CDR1 LNHDA and CDR2 SQIVND (reference sequence). V lost 4 bases to trimming and J lost 11 bases; unmatched junction nucleotides: 17. CDR3 loop: CASSTATGTVHRSQHF. CDR3 in DNA: TGTGCCAGTAGTACGGCGACCGGGACAGTACATAGGTCCCAGCATTTT.

This clone was seen a few times. V usage is TRBV30 and J usage is TRBJ2-7, with D perhaps TRBD1 (6 bases). Germline V gives CDR1 GTSNPN, CDR2 SVGIG (reference sequence). This CDR3 has 13 amino acids. Trimming cost V 2 bases and J 3 bases, with 11 bases left between them. Here the CDR3 DNA reads TGTGCCTGGAGTACAGGACAGATCTACGAGCAGTACTTC. This translates into CAWSTGQIYEQYF.

The chain recombines TRBV11-3 with TRBJ1-1; the D gene is possibly TRBD1 (6 bases). Germline V gene data show CDR1 as SGHNT and CDR2 as YENEEA. The CDR3 consists of 14 residues. Trimming shortened V by 3 bases and J by 5 bases, and 13 bases separated the two germline ends. The CDR3 bases are TGTGCCAGCAGCTTCGGGGGGCCAAATACTGAAGCTTTCTTT. Protein sequence: CASSFGGPNTEAFF.

This sequence joins TRBV9 and TRBJ1-4; D is undetermined. V lost 1 base to trimming and J lost 10 bases, with 17 bases between them. The germline V gene encodes CDR1 SGDLS and CDR2 YYNGEE. The CDR3 length is 15 residues. CDR3 in DNA: TGTGCCAGCAGCGTAACGGGCAGAGAGGAGGGAAAACTGTTTTTT. Translation: CASSVTGREEGKLFF. The full variable domain, in which reference TRBV9 and TRBJ1-4 provide the parts outside the CDR3, is DSGVTQTPKHLITATGQRVTLRCSPRSGDLSVYWYQQSLDQGLQFLIQYYNGEERAKGNILERFSAQQFPDLHSELNLSSLELGDSALYFCASSVTGREEGKLFFGSGTQLSVL.

V is TRBV18 and J is TRBJ2-7; TRBD2 agrees at 8 bases. The CDR3 is made up of 18 amino acids. V dropped 3 bases and J dropped 6; count of bases not matched to a gene: 19. Germline lookup yields CDR1 KGHSH and CDR2 LQKENI. The CDR3 reads CASSPSPGSSGGPLEQYF. CDR3 in DNA: TGTGCCAGCTCACCCTCCCCGGGGTCGTCGGGGGGGCCTCTCGAGCAGTACTTC.

The chain combines TRBV4-2 with TRBJ1-1, with 10 bases identical to TRBD1. The CDR3 covers 15 residues. Germline trimming cut 8 bases from V and 3 bases from J; bases unmatched to any gene: 9. The germline V gene encodes CDR1 LGHNA and CDR2 YNFKEQ. CDR3 residues: CASSSRTGGDTEAFF. For the CDR3, the DNA is TGTGCCAGCTCCTCAAGGACAGGGGGGGACACTGAAGCTTTCTTT.

V is TRBV2 and J is TRBJ2-1; possibly TRBD2 for D (5 bases). Germline V CDR1 and CDR2: SNHLY, FYNNEI. Trimming left V 6 bases short and J 5 bases short, with 14 bases between. The CDR3 is 14 amino acids. CDR3 nucleotides: TGTGCCAGCAGCCGAGAGGTCGGGGACAATGAGCAGTTCTTC. Protein product: CASSREVGDNEQFF. Filled out from reference TRBV2 and TRBJ2-1, the complete variable domain reads EPEVTQTPSHQVTQMGQEVILRCVPISNHLYFYWYRQILGQKVEFLVSFYNNEISEKSEIFDDQFSVERPDGSNFTLKIRSTKLEDSAMYFCASSREVGDNEQFFGPGTRLTVL.

This clone was recorded once. This chain uses TRBV6-5 with TRBJ1-4; D not certain. The germline V gene has CDR1 MNHEY and CDR2 SVGAGI. Trimming removed 7 bases at V and 0 bases at J, with 9 bases between. The CDR3 totals 14 residues. In DNA, the CDR3 is TGTGCCAGCACCAGAAGTGCAACTAATGAAAAACTGTTTTTT. It codes for CASTRSATNEKLFF.

This sequence joins TRBV7-9 and TRBJ1-3; a weak D match, TRBD1 (5 bases). This CDR3 is built from 14 residues. V was shortened by 5 bases and J by 7 bases, with 15 bases between the two germline ends. CDR1 SEHNR and CDR2 FQNEAQ come from the germline V gene (reference sequence). The CDR3 is CASSGASGKNTIYF. As DNA, the CDR3 is TGTGCCAGCAGCGGAGCTTCAGGGAAGAACACCATATATTTT.

The chain links TRBV4-2 to TRBJ2-7; TRBD2 matches 8 bases. V was pared by 4 bases and J by 8 bases, with 22 bases of the junction left unmatched. Germline loops: CDR1 LGHNA, CDR2 YNFKEQ. The CDR3 contains 18 residues. This CDR3 is CASSPRLGAGETYEQQYF. The CDR3 DNA follows: TGTGCCAGCAGCCCTCGGTTGGGAGCGGGAGAGACCTACGAGCAGCAGTACTTC.

V gene TRBV7-9 combines with J gene TRBJ2-3; D remains unclear. CDR1 is SEHNR, CDR2 FQNEAQ, per germline (reference sequence). Trimming took off 3 bases at V and 2 bases at J, with 9 bases between the two ends. CDR3 length: 14 amino acids. In DNA form, the CDR3 reads TGTGCCAGCAGCTTTGCCCCAGACACAGATACGCAGTATTTT. Its protein is CASSFAPDTDTQYF. Full variable domain (rest looked up from reference TRBV7-9 and TRBJ2-3): DTGVSQNPRHKITKRGQNVTFRCDPISEHNRLYWYRQTLGQGPEFLTYFQNEAQLEKSRLLSDRFSAERPKGSFSTLEIQRTEQGDSAMYLCASSFAPDTDTQYFGPGTRLTVL.

The V gene is TRBV5-1, the J gene TRBJ2-7, with a possible D match to TRBD2 (5 bases). Trimming removed 4 bases at V and 4 bases at J, with 6 bases between. This CDR3 contains 11 residues. Germline V gene data show CDR1 as SGHRS and CDR2 as YFSETQ. The CDR3 DNA is TGCGCCAGCAGCGCGGGTTACGAGCAGTACTTC. Amino acids: CASSAGYEQYF.

This rearrangement joins TRBV27 to TRBJ2-1, with TRBD2 identical over 10 bases. Per germline, CDR1 MNHEY and CDR2 SMNVEV (reference sequence). V shed 3 bases, J shed 7 bases, and the junction held 6 bases outside the gene matches. The CDR3 is 15 amino acids. The DNA of the CDR3 is TGTGCCAGCAGTTTTACTAGCGGGATTTCGAATGAGCAGTTCTTC. It is translated as CASSFTSGISNEQFF.